Each of the 20 T cell receptor beta chains below was sequenced from the same sample in a study of long-term antiretroviral therapy in people with HIV. Researchers ran immunoSEQ v3.0 at survey level. The data were produced by immunoSEQ multiplex PCR, yet TCRdb's version contains in-frame clones alone and is incomplete. The sample contains roughly 30,000 clones, approximately 86% of which appear only once. The sequences come from unsorted PBMCs, collected 0.8 years after starting antiretroviral therapy. Source of these receptors: a woman aged 25 to 39 with HIV.

V gene TRBV5-5 combines with J gene TRBJ1-1; D remains ambiguous. The germline gives CDR1 SGHKS, CDR2 YYEKEE (reference sequence). The CDR3 is made up of 14 amino acids. Trimming pared 0 bases from V and 7 bases from J, leaving 13 bases between. The CDR3 reads CASSLGNKVGEAFF. The CDR3 bases are TGTGCCAGCAGCTTGGGAAACAAGGTCGGTGAAGCTTTCTTT.

V gene TRBV5-4 combines with J gene TRBJ1-1; possibly TRBD1 for D (6 bases). V was pared by 4 bases and J by 1 base, with 17 bases between. The CDR3 sequence is 16 residues long. Germline CDR1 and CDR2: SGHNT and YYREEE (reference sequence). In DNA form, the CDR3 reads TGTGCCAGCAGCCAAACCCATCGGACAGCGAACACTGAAGCTTTCTTT. Residues: CASSQTHRTANTEAFF.

The rearrangement links TRBV4-2 to TRBJ1-2; 9 bases fit TRBD1. After removal of 2 bases from V and 6 bases from J, the junction contained 4 bases not matched to a gene. The CDR3 covers 14 residues. From germline, CDR1 is LGHNA and CDR2 YNFKEQ. The CDR3 is CASSQTGGANGYTF. CDR3 DNA: TGTGCCAGCAGCCAAACAGGGGGCGCAAATGGCTACACCTTC.

The chain joins TRBV28 to TRBJ1-2, with D hard to call. The germline V gene has CDR1 MDHEN and CDR2 SYDVKM. The CDR3 runs 15 residues. The V end lost 1 base, the J end lost 0 bases, and 9 bases lay between the germline ends. The CDR3 sequence is CASSLSSRTNYGYTF. The CDR3, as DNA: TGTGCCAGCAGTTTATCGTCCAGGACTAACTATGGCTACACCTTC.

This chain connects TRBV5-1 to TRBJ1-1, with a possible D match to TRBD1 (5 bases). The CDR3 is made up of 15 amino acids. Germline V gene lookup returns CDR1 SGHRS and CDR2 YFSETQ. V was cut by 0 bases and J by 4 bases, with 13 bases left in between. CDR3 loop: CASSLDRPPLTEAFF. CDR3 in DNA: TGCGCCAGCAGCTTGGACAGGCCCCCTCTCACTGAAGCTTTCTTT. Combining the CDR3 with reference TRBV5-1 and TRBJ1-1 gives the whole variable domain KAGVTQTPRYLIKTRGQQVTLSCSPISGHRSVSWYQQTPGQGLQFLFEYFSETQRNKGNFPGRFSGRQFSNSRSEMNVSTLELGDSALYLCASSLDRPPLTEAFFGQGTRLTVV.

The CDR3 is CASARMGHGYTF. The CDR3 nucleotides are TGTGCCAGCGCCCGTATGGGACATGGCTACACCTTC. The V call is TRBV6-6, the J call TRBJ1-2; maybe TRBD1 (5 bases). The V end lost 8 bases, the J end lost 6 bases, and 13 bases lay between the germline ends. Germline V gene sequence: CDR1 MNHNY, CDR2 SVGAGI (reference sequence). The CDR3 covers 12 residues.

The chain links TRBV19 to TRBJ1-5; D possibly corresponds to TRBD1 (6 bases). CDR1 is LNHDA and CDR2 is SQIVND in the germline V gene (reference sequence). The V end was cut by 3 bases, the J end by 7 bases, with 16 bases between. This CDR3 comprises 15 residues. CDR3 loop: CASSITAGDGQPQHF. The CDR3 coding sequence is TGTGCCAGTAGTATTACCGCAGGGGACGGGCAGCCCCAGCATTTT.

This clone was found once. This rearrangement joins TRBV15 to TRBJ1-4, with 7 bases that match TRBD1. Germline CDR1 is LNHNV and CDR2 is YYDKDF (reference sequence). V lost 3 bases to trimming and J lost 7 bases; unmatched junction nucleotides: 14. The CDR3 runs to 17 residues. The CDR3 loop reads CATSRPRGIGGGEKLFF. CDR3 coding DNA: TGTGCCACCAGCAGGCCTAGAGGCATAGGGGGCGGTGAAAAACTGTTTTTT.

This chain links TRBV10-3 with TRBJ2-7; D not certain. Trimming removed 4 bases at V and 4 bases at J, with 8 bases between. This CDR3 is built from 12 residues. Germline values: CDR1 ENHRY, CDR2 SYGVKD. The CDR3 region has the DNA TGTGCCATCAGTGGGGCGGCTTACGAGCAGTACTTC. Residues: CAISGAAYEQYF.

This chain joins TRBV7-2 and TRBJ1-2; unclear D gene. CDR3 length: 14 amino acids. From germline, CDR1 is SGHTA and CDR2 FQGNSA. V shed 2 bases and J shed 8 bases, with 15 bases lying between them. CDR3: CASSLITTTVGYTF. The CDR3 bases are TGTGCCAGCAGCTTAATTACTACCACGGTGGGCTACACCTTC.

The CDR3: CASSEGEGSQPQHF. In DNA form, the CDR3 reads TGTGCCAGCAGTGAAGGAGAGGGGAGTCAGCCCCAGCATTTT. This chain connects TRBV6-1 to TRBJ1-5; weak D call: TRBD1 (5 bases). Germline assignment: CDR1 MNHNS and CDR2 SASEGT. This CDR3 spans 14 amino acids. Between the trimmed V and J ends, which lost 1 base and 6 bases, there was a span of 10 bases.

In this sample, this clone turned up once. The rearrangement joins TRBV4-2 to TRBJ2-3, with D unresolved. The CDR3 extends over 14 amino acids. The germline gives CDR1 LGHNA, CDR2 YNFKEQ. V was cut by 4 bases and J by 4 bases, with 12 bases left in between. The CDR3 nucleotides read TGTGCCAGCAGCCCCTCCCTAGTTGCAGATACGCAGTATTTT. Amino acids: CASSPSLVADTQYF.

The sample holds a few counts of this clone. The V and J genes are TRBV4-2 and TRBJ2-3, with 7 bases lining up with TRBD1. Germline lookup yields CDR1 LGHNA and CDR2 YNFKEQ. The J segment lost 2 bases and the V segment lost 1 base, leaving 3 bases of the junction unmatched. This CDR3 has 15 amino acids. The CDR3 here is CASSQADRITDTQYF. For the CDR3, the DNA is TGTGCCAGCAGCCAAGCGGACAGGATCACAGATACGCAGTATTTT.

This rearrangement joins TRBV18 to TRBJ2-1; 7 positions agree with TRBD1. V lost 2 bases and J lost 3; bases outside the gene matches: 1. This CDR3 has 14 amino acids. Germline CDR1 reads KGHSH; CDR2 reads LQKENI. The CDR3 DNA reads TGTGCCAGCTCACCAAGACAGGGCTACAATGAGCAGTTCTTC. It specifies CASSPRQGYNEQFF.

The chain couples TRBV5-1 to TRBJ2-7, with 7 bases fitting TRBD1. CDR1 is SGHRS, CDR2 YFSETQ, per germline. J lost 3 bases, V lost 5 bases, and 5 bases had no gene match. CDR3 size: 13 residues. CDR3 sequence reads: CASRGTEYYEQYF. CDR3 nucleotides: TGCGCCAGCAGGGGGACAGAATACTACGAGCAGTACTTC.

The gene calls are TRBV7-2 and TRBJ2-2; 8 nucleotides align to TRBD1. The CDR3 is 16 amino acids. Germline V gene data show CDR1 as SGHTA and CDR2 as FQGNSA. The V gene end was trimmed by 5 bases and the J gene end by 4 bases; junction bases not matched to a gene: 9. This chain's CDR3 is CASSIGQGRVTGELFF. CDR3 sequence (DNA): TGTGCCAGCAGCATTGGACAGGGAAGGGTCACCGGGGAGCTGTTTTTT.

For the CDR3, the DNA is TGTGCCAGCAGCTTAGGGACTAGAAACGAGCAGTACTTC. Translation: CASSLGTRNEQYF. The chain employs TRBV7-6 and TRBJ2-7; TRBD2 aligns across 7 bases. The CDR3 consists of 13 residues. Trimming removed 1 base from V and 5 bases from J; junction bases left unmatched: 2. Germline V gene data show CDR1 as SGHVS and CDR2 as FNYEAQ.

The chain employs TRBV15 and TRBJ2-3; perhaps TRBD1 as D (6 bases). The ends were cut back, 8 bases at V and 4 bases at J, with 16 bases in the middle. CDR3 size: 14 residues. CDR1 is LNHNV, CDR2 YYDKDF, per germline (reference sequence). This CDR3 reads CATSPGAGADTQYF. The DNA of the CDR3 is TGTGCCACCTCGCCCGGTGCAGGGGCAGATACGCAGTATTTT.

The chain couples TRBV4-1 to TRBJ2-1; D not certain. The V end lost 4 bases, the J end lost 9 bases, and 19 bases lay between the germline ends. The CDR3 covers 15 residues. Germline V lookup: CDR1 MGHRA, CDR2 YSYEKL. DNA for the CDR3: TGCGCCAGCAGCCTCGGTTGGGGTGGGTCATTTGAGCAGTTCTTC. Translated: CASSLGWGGSFEQFF.

DNA for the CDR3: TGTGCCAGCAGCAGTGGGGGGACTGCGCTGTTCTTC. Translated, it gives CASSSGGTALFF. This chain connects TRBV7-3 to TRBJ2-1; the D gene is possibly TRBD2 (6 bases). Trimming left V 5 bases short and J 15 bases short, with 17 bases between. Germline V gene data show CDR1 as SGHTA and CDR2 as FQGTGA. This CDR3 comprises 12 residues. The variable domain in full, with the rest retrieved from reference TRBV7-3 and TRBJ2-1, is GAGVSQTPSNKVTEKGKYVELRCDPISGHTALYWYRQSLGQGPEFLIYFQGTGAADDSGLPNDRFFAVRPEGSVSTLKIQRTERGDSAVYLCASSSGGTALFFGPGTRLTVL.